Following are 7 T cell receptor beta chains from one sample sequenced in a study of CD8 T cells in ankylosing spondylitis. TCRdb processed the 5' RACE reads anew with MiXCR; each CDR3 protein has one entry. Of under 150,000 distinct CDR3 sequences in the sample, about an eighth were seen once. Sequenced: blood, either unsorted or a sorted T cell fraction (not recorded which). The receptors originated from a female donor with ankylosing spondylitis or in good health (not recorded which).

This clonotype turned up a few times. The rearrangement uses TRBV7-8 and TRBJ2-1; TRBD1 matches at 8 bases. Germline CDR1 and CDR2: SGHVS and FQNEAQ. The ends lost 5 bases at V and 12 bases at J; junction bases unmatched: 6. This CDR3 has 12 amino acids. The CDR3, as DNA: TGTGCCAGCAGCATAGACAGGGGAGGGCAGTTCTTC. Amino acid sequence: CASSIDRGGQFF.

This clonotype was counted many times. The rearrangement links TRBV20-1 to TRBJ1-3, with unresolved D. Germline V CDR1 and CDR2: DFQATT, SNEGSKA (reference sequence). The CDR3 runs 13 residues. Between the trimmed V and J ends, which lost 7 bases and 0 bases, there was a span of 10 bases. Here the CDR3 reads CSVGSTSGNTIYF. The CDR3, as DNA: TGCAGTGTGGGCAGCACCTCTGGAAACACCATATATTTT.

Many counts were recorded for this clonotype. The V call is TRBV12-3 or TRBV12-4, the J call TRBJ1-3; possible D gene TRBD1, 6 bases. This CDR3 is 13 amino acids long. V lost 4 bases and J 8 bases, leaving 12 bases between the germline ends. CDR3 amino acids: CASSYTQGHTIYF. The DNA of the CDR3 is TGTGCCAGCAGTTATACTCAGGGGCACACCATATATTTT.

Many counts were recorded for this clonotype. The chain carries TRBV7-2 and TRBJ2-7, with D possibly TRBD2 on 8 matching bases. Trimming removed 4 bases from V and 5 bases from J, with 24 bases in between. Germline CDR1 reads SGHTA; CDR2 reads FQGNSA. The CDR3 spans 17 residues. For the CDR3, the DNA is TGTGCCAGCAGCTCATACCCGGGACAGCTCGGGGGGGACGAGCAGTACTTC. It yields the protein CASSSYPGQLGGDEQYF.

This clonotype was seen at least ten times. The V and J genes are TRBV5-6 and TRBJ1-2; D ambiguous. The CDR3 has 14 amino acids. Trimming stripped 6 bases from V and 6 bases from J, with 18 bases between. Germline CDR1 SGHDT, CDR2 YYEEEE. CDR3 amino acids: CASTEIRGGHGYTF. CDR3 coding DNA: TGTGCCAGCACCGAAATCCGGGGTGGTCATGGCTACACCTTC.

This clonotype was seen repeatedly, ten times or more. The chain has TRBV18 and TRBJ1-5; no clear D gene. This CDR3 contains 13 residues. V lost 2 bases, J lost 0 bases, and 2 bases lay in between. CDR1 is KGHSH and CDR2 is LQKENI in the germline V gene. The CDR3 DNA reads as TGTGCCAGCTCACCAAATAGCAATCAGCCCCAGCATTTT. This gives the protein CASSPNSNQPQHF.

The J gene is TRBJ1-5, the V gene TRBV5-1; 8 positions match TRBD1. CDR3 length: 15 residues. Trimming cost V 2 bases and J 4 bases; bases outside gene matches: 5. Germline CDR1 reads SGHRS; CDR2 reads YFSETQ. The CDR3 nucleotides read TGCGCCAGCAGCTTAGATGGACAGGGAAATCAGCCCCAGCATTTT. This encodes CASSLDGQGNQPQHF.